This T cell receptor beta chain was captured by sequencing in a study of blood T cell repertoires in COVID-19. At the level of the study: Acute and convalescent COVID-19 specimens originated in the United States, Italy and Spain.

How the authors handled the data: Quantification of nucleated cells was approximated via reference gene primer amplification. Profiled with immunoSEQ multiplex PCR; TCRdb holds only in-frame clones, not every one. The DNA was the basis for D and trimming; V, J and clone size are from that table. The sample lists some 260,000 clones, nearly 90% occurring once. J was trimmed by 0 bases and V by 1 base; bases with no gene match: 12. Germline V gives CDR1 SGHDN, CDR2 FVKESK. The CDR3 extends over 20 amino acids. This TCR was recovered from a human donor in a cohort sampled during active COVID-19. The sample consisted of peripheral blood. V and J are TRBV14 and TRBJ2-6, with TRBD2 identical over 7 bases. CDR3 in DNA: TGTGCCAGCAGCCAAGGATCCTGGCGGGGGATACCCTCTGGGGCCAACGTCCTGACTTTC. Translated: CASSQGSWRGIPSGANVLTF.